The rows below give T cell receptor beta chains drawn from one sample of a study of shared clonotypes between healthy human individuals. Sequencing was performed with immunoSEQ multiplex PCR; in TCRdb, only in-frame clones are kept and a portion is missing. There are roughly 2,000,000 clones in the sample; roughly 95% occur only once, and 1% to 1.5% lies in the top ten. The source material was naive CD8+ T cells sorted from blood. The receptors were gathered from a man aged 18-30 years in good health. Each CDR3 is given with its conserved first and last residue. D genes are given only for firm matches. Part of the rows lack a size; the others show once, few, many or a class for expanded clones.

. | . | TRBJ2-1 | TRBV11-3 | TGTGCCAGCAGCTTAGCCTACAATGAGCAGTTCTTC | CASSLAYNEQFF
TRBD2 | . | TRBJ2-3 | TRBV9 | TGTGCCAGCAGCGAAGAGGGACTAGCGGGAGCAGATACGCAGTATTTT | CASSEEGLAGADTQYF
. | . | TRBJ1-2 | TRBV29-1 | TGCAGCGTTGTAGGCAGTAACTATGGCTACACCTTC | CSVVGSNYGYTF
TRBD2 | . | TRBJ2-1 | TRBV27 | TGTGCCAGCTCCCCGGGGACTAGCGGCTACAATGAGCAGTTCTTC | CASSPGTSGYNEQFF
. | . | TRBJ2-7 | TRBV11-2 | TGTGCCAGCAGCTTTGGTTCCGAGCTCTACGAGCAGTACTTC | CASSFGSELYEQYF
. | . | TRBJ1-1 | TRBV18 | TGTGCCAGCTCACCTACAGGTGAAGCTTTCTTT | CASSPTGEAFF
TRBD2 | . | TRBJ2-1 | TRBV28 | TGTGCCAGCACCCAGCTGGGGGGGTACGATGAGCAGTTCTTC | CASTQLGGYDEQFF
. | . | TRBJ1-3 | TRBV5-1 | TGCGCCAGCAGCCCGGCGGCAGCCTCTGGAAACACCATATATTTT | CASSPAAASGNTIYF
TRBD1 | . | TRBJ2-1 | TRBV6-1 | TGTGCCAGCAGTGAAGGGACAGGGTATAATGACAATGAGCAGTTCTTC | CASSEGTGYNDNEQFF
TRBD2 | . | TRBJ2-1 | TRBV27 | TGTGCCAGCAGTTTCGGACTAGCGGGGCCTAATGAGCAGTTCTTC | CASSFGLAGPNEQFF
. | . | TRBJ2-7 | TRBV6-6 | TGTGCCAGCAGTTTTCAGGACGGTCTCTACGAGCAGTACTTC | CASSFQDGLYEQYF
. | . | TRBJ1-1 | TRBV6-5 | TGTGCCAGCACCGACAGCATGAACACTGAAGCTTTCTTT | CASTDSMNTEAFF
TRBD1 | . | TRBJ1-2 | TRBV5-6 | TGTGCCAGCAGCTCTGGGACAGGGATTTTGGGCTTGGGCTTC | CASSSGTGILGLGF
TRBD2 | . | TRBJ2-5 | TRBV4-3 | TGCGCCAGCAGCCAAGAGGGGAGTGGAAGCGGGAGACAAGAGACCCAGTACTTC | CASSQEGSGSGRQETQYF
. | . | TRBJ2-2 | TRBV5-6 | TGTGCCAGCAGCTTCTCCAGTAACACCGGGGAGCTGTTTTTT | CASSFSSNTGELFF
. | . | TRBJ1-1 | TRBV5-5 | TGTGCCAGCAGCTGGGACTTGGGGCCGGAGGCTTTCTTT | CASSWDLGPEAFF
. | . | TRBJ1-3 | TRBV7-9 | TGTGCCACCGGACATTTGAGCTCTGGAAACACCATATATTTT | CATGHLSSGNTIYF
. | . | TRBJ1-3 | TRBV27 | TGTGCCAGCAGTACATCCCAGTGGCCTGGAAACACCATATATTTT | CASSTSQWPGNTIYF
. | . | TRBJ2-2 | TRBV5-1 | TGCGCCAGCAGCTTGAGCCCCGGGACTCTTAAACGGGAGCTGTTTTTT | CASSLSPGTLKRELFF
TRBD1 | . | TRBJ1-5 | TRBV2 | TGTGCCAGCAGTGGGCAGGGGGGGGGCAATCAGCCCCAGCATTTT | CASSGQGGGNQPQHF
TRBD1 | . | TRBJ1-4 | TRBV13 | TGTGCCAGCAGCTCGACAGGGGGCCTTCTGCGTAATGAAAAACTGTTTTTT | CASSSTGGLLRNEKLFF
TRBD1 | . | TRBJ2-2 | TRBV9 | TGTGCCAGCAGCGTTGACAGGGTGAACACCGGGGAGCTGTTTTTT | CASSVDRVNTGELFF
. | . | TRBJ2-7 | TRBV4-1 | TGCGCCAGCAGCCAAGATGGGCGTGGTGAGCAGTACTTC | CASSQDGRGEQYF
. | . | TRBJ1-1 | TRBV5-4 | TGTGCCAGCAGCTTGACTGGGAGTGAAGCTTTCTTT | CASSLTGSEAFF
TRBD2 | . | TRBJ2-1 | TRBV19 | TGTGCCAGTAGTTCAAGCGGGAGGGCCACCCATGAGCAGTTCTTC | CASSSSGRATHEQFF
. | . | TRBJ1-1 | TRBV10-2 | TGCGCCGTCCGGTCCACTGAAGCTTTCTTT | CAVRSTEAFF
. | . | TRBJ1-5 | TRBV5-1 | TGCGCCAGCAGACTAGGACAGAGAGGAGATCAGCCCCAGCATTTT | CASRLGQRGDQPQHF
TRBD2 | . | TRBJ2-1 | TRBV10-2 | TGCGCCAGCAGTAGCGGGAGGTTCAATGAGCAGTTCTTC | CASSSGRFNEQFF
. | once | TRBJ2-7 | TRBV27 | TGTGCCAGCAGTACCGCCTACGAGCAGTACTTC | CASSTAYEQYF
. | . | TRBJ2-7 | TRBV28 | TGTGCCAGCAGTATAACGGACGGGACCTACGAGCAGTACTTC | CASSITDGTYEQYF
. | . | TRBJ2-3 | TRBV5-4 | TGTGCCAGCAGCCTTTCCCTCACAGATACGCAGTATTTT | CASSLSLTDTQYF
TRBD1 | once | TRBJ2-7 | TRBV4-1 | TGCGCCAGCAGCCCTACAGGGGACTACGAGCAGTACTTC | CASSPTGDYEQYF
. | few | TRBJ2-7 | TRBV5-6 | TGTGCCAGCAGCTCCTACTACGAGCAGTACTTC | CASSSYYEQYF
TRBD2 | . | TRBJ2-3 | TRBV15 | TGTGCCACCAGCGAACTAGCGGGGGGGACGGATACGCAGTATTTT | CATSELAGGTDTQYF
. | once | TRBJ2-6 | TRBV27 | TGTGCCAGCAGTGCCGGGGCCAACGTCCTGACTTTC | CASSAGANVLTF
. | . | TRBJ2-5 | TRBV7-9 | TGTGCCAGCAGCTTATTGTGGACTCCAGAGACCCAGTACTTC | CASSLLWTPETQYF
TRBD1 | . | TRBJ2-1 | TRBV10-3 | TGTGCCAGCCAACCGGGACAGGGTGGCGATGAGCAGTTCTTC | CASQPGQGGDEQFF
. | . | TRBJ2-7 | TRBV28 | TGTGCCAGCAGTTTATTCGGAGAAGATTACGAGCAGTACTTC | CASSLFGEDYEQYF
. | . | TRBJ2-2 | TRBV6-5 | TGTGCCAGCAGTACCGGTATGGGCGGCACCGGGGAGCTGTTTTTT | CASSTGMGGTGELFF
TRBD1 | . | TRBJ2-7 | TRBV7-9 | TGTGCCAGCAGCCTTGGACAGGTCTACGAGCAGTACTTC | CASSLGQVYEQYF
. | . | TRBJ2-7 | TRBV7-9 | TGTGCCAGCAGCTTAGTGGGTGAAACGGGGGACGAGCAGTACTTC | CASSLVGETGDEQYF
. | . | TRBJ2-7 | TRBV7-8 | TGTGCCAGCAGCTTAGGACCCTACTACGAGCAGTACTTC | CASSLGPYYEQYF
. | . | TRBJ1-1 | TRBV29-1 | TGCAGCGTATTAACGGGAGTTACTTCTGAAGCTTTCTTT | CSVLTGVTSEAFF
. | . | TRBJ2-7 | TRBV27 | TGTGCCAGCAGTTTATCCTACCTATACGAGCAGTACTTC | CASSLSYLYEQYF